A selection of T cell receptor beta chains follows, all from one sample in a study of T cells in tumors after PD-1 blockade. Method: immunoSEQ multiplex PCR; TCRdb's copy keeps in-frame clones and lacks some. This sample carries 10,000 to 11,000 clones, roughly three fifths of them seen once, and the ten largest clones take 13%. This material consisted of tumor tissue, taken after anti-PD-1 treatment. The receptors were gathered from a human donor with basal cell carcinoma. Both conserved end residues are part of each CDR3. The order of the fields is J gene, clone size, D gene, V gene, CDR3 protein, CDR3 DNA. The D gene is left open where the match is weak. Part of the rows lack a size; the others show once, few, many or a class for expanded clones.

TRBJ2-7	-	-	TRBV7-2	CASSFGRTYEQYF	TGTGCCAGCAGCTTCGGACGGACCTACGAGCAGTACTTC
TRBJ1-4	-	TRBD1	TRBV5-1	CASSTSGTGDEKLFF	TGCGCCAGCAGCACATCCGGGACAGGGGATGAAAAACTGTTTTTT
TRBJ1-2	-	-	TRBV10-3	CAISEVPDYGYTF	TGTGCCATCAGTGAAGTCCCGGACTATGGCTACACCTTC
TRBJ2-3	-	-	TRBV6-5	CASSYELEGDTQYF	TGTGCCAGCAGTTACGAACTGGAAGGAGATACGCAGTATTTT
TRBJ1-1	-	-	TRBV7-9	CASSFLGTEAFF	TGTGCCAGCAGCTTCTTGGGAACTGAAGCTTTCTTT
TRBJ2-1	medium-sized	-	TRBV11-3	CASSLEAVPGYEQFF	TGTGCCAGCAGCTTAGAGGCGGTACCGGGGTATGAGCAGTTCTTC
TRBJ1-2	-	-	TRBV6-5	CASSYSRTNYGYTF	TGTGCCAGCAGTTACTCGAGGACAAACTATGGCTACACCTTC
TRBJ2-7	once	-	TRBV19	CASSLKRETGYEQYF	TGTGCCAGTAGTCTCAAACGGGAGACAGGCTACGAGCAGTACTTC
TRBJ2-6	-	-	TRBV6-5	CASSYSGLAGANVLTF	TGTGCCAGCAGTTACTCCGGACTTGCGGGGGCCAACGTCCTGACTTTC
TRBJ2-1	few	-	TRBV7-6	CASSPPGGVEQFF	TGTGCCAGCAGCCCTCCAGGCGGAGTTGAGCAGTTCTTC
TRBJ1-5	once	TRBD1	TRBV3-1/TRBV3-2	CASSLRGTGDQPQHF	TGTGCCAGCAGCCTCCGAGGGACAGGTGATCAGCCCCAGCATTTT
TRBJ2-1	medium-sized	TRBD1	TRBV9	CASSPGGHYNEQFF	TGTGCCAGCAGTCCAGGGGGTCACTACAATGAGCAGTTCTTC
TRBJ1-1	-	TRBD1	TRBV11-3	CASSLEGQQNTEAFF	TGTGCCAGCAGCTTAGAGGGACAGCAGAACACTGAAGCTTTCTTT
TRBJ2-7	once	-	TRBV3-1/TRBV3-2	CASSLPGGRDPGYEQYF	TGTGCCAGCAGCCTTCCAGGAGGGCGGGATCCGGGCTACGAGCAGTACTTC
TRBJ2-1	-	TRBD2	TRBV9	CASSGSGYEQFF	TGTGCCAGCAGCGGTAGCGGGTATGAGCAGTTCTTC
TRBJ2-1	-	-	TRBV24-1	CATSEREAYNEQFF	TGTGCCACCAGTGAGAGGGAGGCGTACAATGAGCAGTTCTTC
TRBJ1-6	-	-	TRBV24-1	CATSFGHFPISPLHF	TGTGCCACCAGTTTCGGCCACTTTCCGATTTCACCCCTCCACTTT
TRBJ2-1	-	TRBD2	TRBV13	CASQREGLVNEQFF	TGTGCCAGCCAGCGGGAGGGATTGGTCAATGAGCAGTTCTTC
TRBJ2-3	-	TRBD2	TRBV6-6	CATGTRIWGTDTQYF	TGTGCCACCGGGACTAGGATTTGGGGGACAGATACGCAGTATTTT
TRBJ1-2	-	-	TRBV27	CASSFLEGGRVYTF	TGTGCCAGCAGTTTCCTGGAGGGGGGGCGCGTCTACACCTTC
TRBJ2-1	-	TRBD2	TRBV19	CASSTGGLAYFF	TGTGCCAGTAGTACGGGGGGACTAGCTTATTTCTTC
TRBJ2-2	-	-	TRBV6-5	CASRDWTVNTGELFF	TGTGCCAGCAGGGATTGGACGGTGAACACCGGGGAGCTGTTTTTT
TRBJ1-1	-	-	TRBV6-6	CASSYSVKALNTEAFF	TGTGCCAGCAGTTACTCCGTGAAGGCCCTGAACACTGAAGCTTTCTTT
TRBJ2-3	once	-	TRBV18	CASSPVPEGTQYF	TGTGCCAGCTCACCAGTACCGGAGGGCACGCAGTATTTT
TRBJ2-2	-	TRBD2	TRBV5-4	CASSPRGGTGELFF	TGTGCCAGCAGCCCGCGGGGGGGAACCGGGGAGCTGTTTTTT
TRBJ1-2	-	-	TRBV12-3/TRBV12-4	CASSRGGGYTF	TGTGCCAGCAGTCGAGGGGGAGGCTACACCTTC
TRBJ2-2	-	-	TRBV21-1	CASSIVRTTIYTGELFF	TGTGCCAGCAGCATAGTTAGGACCACAATTTACACCGGGGAGCTGTTTTTT
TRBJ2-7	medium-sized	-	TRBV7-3	CASSLTLGEQYF	TGTGCCAGCAGCTTAACATTAGGAGAGCAGTACTTC
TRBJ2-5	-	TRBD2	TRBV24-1	CATSDLGLAGQETQYF	TGTGCCACCAGTGATTTGGGACTAGCGGGTCAAGAGACCCAGTACTTC
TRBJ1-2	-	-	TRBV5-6	CASSLGVLGHFTYGYTF	TGTGCCAGCAGCTTGGGGGTTCTGGGACATTTTACCTATGGCTACACCTTC
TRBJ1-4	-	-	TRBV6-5	CASSSSGVYEKLFF	TGTGCCAGCAGTTCCTCAGGGGTCTATGAAAAACTGTTTTTT
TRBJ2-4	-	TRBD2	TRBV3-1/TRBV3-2	CASSHLLTSGSSSKNIQYF	TGTGCCAGCAGCCATCTCCTTACTAGCGGGAGTTCATCCAAAAACATTCAGTACTTC
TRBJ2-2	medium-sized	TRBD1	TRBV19	CASTPNTAGGTGELFF	TGTGCCAGTACCCCCAACACGGCAGGGGGAACCGGGGAGCTGTTTTTT
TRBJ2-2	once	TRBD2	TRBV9	CASSARAGGDTGELFF	TGTGCCAGCAGCGCCCGAGCGGGGGGGGACACCGGGGAGCTGTTTTTT
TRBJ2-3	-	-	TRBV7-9	CASSLALGGTDTQYF	TGTGCCAGCAGCCTGGCCCTGGGGGGCACAGATACGCAGTATTTT
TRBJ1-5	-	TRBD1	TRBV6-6	CASSSRQGENQPQHF	TGTGCCAGCAGTTCACGACAGGGGGAGAATCAGCCCCAGCATTTT
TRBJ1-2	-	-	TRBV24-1	CATSDTGMDYGYTF	TGTGCCACCAGTGATACAGGGATGGACTATGGCTACACCTTC
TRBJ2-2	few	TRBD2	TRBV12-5	CASGTSGGAGELFF	TGTGCTAGTGGGACTAGCGGGGGAGCCGGGGAGCTGTTTTTT
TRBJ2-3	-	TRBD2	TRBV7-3	CASSPTPGTRTDTQYF	TGTGCCAGCAGCCCAACCCCCGGGACTAGGACAGATACGCAGTATTTT
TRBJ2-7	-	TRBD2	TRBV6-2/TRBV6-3	CASSFRTSGSVYEQYF	TGTGCCAGCAGTTTCCGGACTAGCGGGAGTGTCTACGAGCAGTACTTC
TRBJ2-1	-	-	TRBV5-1	CASRFSPGYNEQFF	TGCGCCAGCAGATTCAGTCCGGGATACAATGAGCAGTTCTTC
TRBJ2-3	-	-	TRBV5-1	CASSLEGSSTDTQYF	TGCGCCAGCAGCTTGGAGGGGTCTAGCACAGATACGCAGTATTTT
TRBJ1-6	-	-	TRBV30	CAWSEVLSSYNSPLHF	TGTGCCTGGAGTGAGGTCCTGAGCTCCTATAATTCACCCCTCCACTTT
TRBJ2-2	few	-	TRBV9	CASSVTGTGELFF	TGTGCCAGCAGCGTTACAGGGACCGGGGAGCTGTTTTTT
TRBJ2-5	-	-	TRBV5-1	CASSLGGASRFQETQYF	TGCGCCAGCAGCTTAGGTGGCGCTTCCCGTTTCCAAGAGACCCAGTACTTC
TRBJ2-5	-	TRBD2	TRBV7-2	CASSLEGRLAGVETQYF	TGTGCCAGCAGCTTAGAGGGCCGCCTAGCGGGAGTCGAGACCCAGTACTTC
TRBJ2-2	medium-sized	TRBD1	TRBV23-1	CASSQSKGQGVSGELFF	TGCGCCAGCAGTCAATCTAAGGGACAGGGGGTTTCCGGGGAGCTGTTTTTT
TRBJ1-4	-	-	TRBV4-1	CASSLGAGNEKLFF	TGCGCCAGCAGCTTGGGGGCCGGAAACGAAAAACTGTTTTTT
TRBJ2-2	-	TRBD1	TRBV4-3	CASSSSGQGEYTGELFF	TGCGCCAGCAGCTCCTCGGGACAGGGGGAGTACACCGGGGAGCTGTTTTTT
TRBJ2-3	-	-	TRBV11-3	CASSLGYFRRSSTDTQYF	TGTGCCAGCAGCTTAGGGTATTTTAGGCGATCTAGCACAGATACGCAGTATTTT